This is a list of T cell receptor beta chains from one sample in a study of shared clonotypes between healthy human individuals. TCRdb keeps only in-frame clones here, not all; method: immunoSEQ multiplex PCR. The table records 2 million to 2.5 million clones, 92% of them present only once. Sequencing input: naive CD4+ T cells from PBMCs. Receptor source: a man between 18 and 35 years old in good health. Some clones in this sample may be carry-over from other donors' samples. Each CDR3 is given with its conserved first and last residue. The order of the fields is D gene, J gene, V gene, clone size, CDR3 protein, CDR3 DNA. A D gene is named only where the DNA matches it firmly. Clone size is not always given. Where it is, it says once, few, many or a class for expanded clones.

D gene: NA; J gene: TRBJ1-2; V gene: TRBV28; clone size: NA; CDR3 protein: CASSTNRDGYTF; CDR3 DNA: TGTGCCAGCAGTACGAACAGGGACGGCTACACCTTC
D gene: NA; J gene: TRBJ1-5; V gene: TRBV19; clone size: NA; CDR3 protein: CASSIGAVYSNQPQHF; CDR3 DNA: TGTGCCAGTAGTATTGGTGCAGTTTATAGCAATCAGCCCCAGCATTTT
D gene: TRBD1; J gene: TRBJ1-2; V gene: TRBV30; clone size: NA; CDR3 protein: CAWMTGGSGYTF; CDR3 DNA: TGTGCCTGGATGACAGGGGGATCTGGCTACACCTTC
D gene: NA; J gene: TRBJ2-1; V gene: TRBV11-2; clone size: NA; CDR3 protein: CASSLEWAAGSSYNEQFF; CDR3 DNA: TGTGCCAGCAGCTTAGAGTGGGCGGCGGGCTCCTCCTACAATGAGCAGTTCTTC
D gene: NA; J gene: TRBJ2-2; V gene: TRBV7-2; clone size: NA; CDR3 protein: CASSPTGTRDTGELFF; CDR3 DNA: TGTGCCAGCAGTCCAACAGGTACCCGGGACACCGGGGAGCTGTTTTTT
D gene: NA; J gene: TRBJ2-5; V gene: TRBV4-1; clone size: NA; CDR3 protein: CASSLSWDWETQYF; CDR3 DNA: TGCGCCAGCAGCCTGTCTTGGGACTGGGAGACCCAGTACTTC
D gene: NA; J gene: TRBJ1-3; V gene: TRBV19; clone size: NA; CDR3 protein: CASSRGAGNTIYF; CDR3 DNA: TGTGCCAGTAGTCGTGGGGCTGGAAACACCATATATTTT
D gene: TRBD2; J gene: TRBJ2-3; V gene: TRBV30; clone size: NA; CDR3 protein: CAWETGGSPDTQYF; CDR3 DNA: TGTGCCTGGGAGACGGGCGGGAGCCCAGATACGCAGTATTTT
D gene: NA; J gene: TRBJ1-2; V gene: TRBV7-9; clone size: NA; CDR3 protein: CASSPRTELANYGYTF; CDR3 DNA: TGTGCCAGCAGCCCGAGGACCGAGTTAGCTAACTATGGCTACACCTTC
D gene: NA; J gene: TRBJ2-1; V gene: TRBV9; clone size: NA; CDR3 protein: CASSVDIGGYNEQFF; CDR3 DNA: TGTGCCAGCAGCGTAGATATCGGGGGCTACAATGAGCAGTTCTTC
D gene: NA; J gene: TRBJ1-1; V gene: TRBV5-6; clone size: once; CDR3 protein: CASSLRAGRAEAFF; CDR3 DNA: TGTGCCAGCAGCTTGAGGGCGGGACGCGCTGAAGCTTTCTTT
D gene: NA; J gene: TRBJ1-2; V gene: TRBV9; clone size: NA; CDR3 protein: CASSGNGGRNYGYTF; CDR3 DNA: TGTGCCAGCAGCGGTAACGGGGGGCGGAACTATGGCTACACCTTC
D gene: TRBD1; J gene: TRBJ2-7; V gene: TRBV18; clone size: NA; CDR3 protein: CASSPGTGSYEQYF; CDR3 DNA: TGTGCCAGCTCACCAGGGACAGGGTCCTACGAGCAGTACTTC
D gene: TRBD2; J gene: TRBJ2-7; V gene: TRBV7-9; clone size: once; CDR3 protein: CASSGRLAGRQYF; CDR3 DNA: TGTGCCAGCAGCGGCAGACTAGCGGGACGCCAGTACTTC
D gene: NA; J gene: TRBJ1-1; V gene: TRBV19; clone size: NA; CDR3 protein: CASLSGGVGTEAFF; CDR3 DNA: TGTGCCAGCCTCAGCGGTGGGGTGGGCACTGAAGCTTTCTTT
D gene: NA; J gene: TRBJ1-2; V gene: TRBV4-1; clone size: few; CDR3 protein: CASSRGRWHEGKNYGYTF; CDR3 DNA: TGCGCCAGCAGCCGGGGACGATGGCACGAAGGGAAAAACTATGGCTACACCTTC
D gene: TRBD1; J gene: TRBJ2-7; V gene: TRBV4-2; clone size: NA; CDR3 protein: CASSSRQGYSYEQYF; CDR3 DNA: TGTGCCAGCAGCTCGAGACAGGGATACTCCTACGAGCAGTACTTC
D gene: TRBD1; J gene: TRBJ1-1; V gene: TRBV4-2; clone size: few; CDR3 protein: CASSRRQGESTEAFF; CDR3 DNA: TGTGCCAGCAGCCGACGACAGGGGGAGAGCACTGAAGCTTTCTTT
D gene: NA; J gene: TRBJ1-5; V gene: TRBV6-1; clone size: once; CDR3 protein: CASSGWGGRFQPQHF; CDR3 DNA: TGTGCCAGCAGCGGATGGGGGGGCCGATTTCAGCCCCAGCATTTT
D gene: TRBD2; J gene: TRBJ2-5; V gene: TRBV28; clone size: NA; CDR3 protein: CASSGGLAGGLETQYF; CDR3 DNA: TGTGCCAGCAGTGGCGGACTAGCGGGAGGGTTAGAGACCCAGTACTTC
D gene: TRBD1; J gene: TRBJ1-1; V gene: TRBV7-2; clone size: NA; CDR3 protein: CASSSGQGPYTEAFF; CDR3 DNA: TGTGCCAGCAGCTCAGGACAGGGTCCTTACACTGAAGCTTTCTTT
D gene: NA; J gene: TRBJ2-7; V gene: TRBV28; clone size: NA; CDR3 protein: CASSVLRMSYEQYF; CDR3 DNA: TGTGCCAGCAGTGTATTACGTATGTCCTACGAGCAGTACTTC
D gene: TRBD1; J gene: TRBJ2-2; V gene: TRBV28; clone size: NA; CDR3 protein: CASSLARGQIGELFF; CDR3 DNA: TGTGCCAGCAGTTTAGCCAGGGGGCAAATCGGGGAGCTGTTTTTT
D gene: TRBD1; J gene: TRBJ2-2; V gene: TRBV11-1; clone size: NA; CDR3 protein: CASQDREVGELFF; CDR3 DNA: TGTGCCAGCCAGGACAGGGAGGTCGGGGAGCTGTTTTTT
D gene: TRBD1; J gene: TRBJ1-1; V gene: TRBV28; clone size: NA; CDR3 protein: CASSSPRQGARNTEAFF; CDR3 DNA: TGTGCCAGCAGTTCGCCTCGACAGGGGGCGCGGAACACTGAAGCTTTCTTT
D gene: NA; J gene: TRBJ2-7; V gene: TRBV6-1; clone size: NA; CDR3 protein: CASSEGSSYEQYF; CDR3 DNA: TGTGCCAGCAGTGAAGGGTCCTCCTACGAGCAGTACTTC
D gene: TRBD1; J gene: TRBJ2-6; V gene: TRBV27; clone size: NA; CDR3 protein: CASRPDRAKFWANVLTF; CDR3 DNA: TGTGCCAGCAGACCGGACAGGGCCAAGTTTTGGGCCAACGTCCTGACTTTC
D gene: NA; J gene: TRBJ1-2; V gene: TRBV7-9; clone size: NA; CDR3 protein: CASTPRRTANYGYTF; CDR3 DNA: TGTGCCAGCACCCCGCGCAGGACAGCTAACTATGGCTACACCTTC
D gene: NA; J gene: TRBJ2-3; V gene: TRBV5-4; clone size: NA; CDR3 protein: CASSSPVGSDTQYF; CDR3 DNA: TGTGCCAGCAGTTCCCCAGTGGGATCCGATACGCAGTATTTT
D gene: NA; J gene: TRBJ1-2; V gene: TRBV4-2; clone size: NA; CDR3 protein: CASSQDRSLLSESGYTF; CDR3 DNA: TGTGCCAGCAGCCAAGATCGTAGTCTCCTCTCAGAAAGTGGCTACACCTTC
D gene: NA; J gene: TRBJ1-6; V gene: TRBV7-2; clone size: NA; CDR3 protein: CASSKQAGGNNSPLHF; CDR3 DNA: TGTGCCAGCAGCAAGCAGGCCGGGGGTAATAATTCACCCCTCCACTTT
D gene: NA; J gene: TRBJ2-1; V gene: TRBV4-3; clone size: NA; CDR3 protein: CASSQSQTQINEQFF; CDR3 DNA: TGCGCCAGCAGCCAGAGCCAAACCCAAATCAATGAGCAGTTCTTC
D gene: NA; J gene: TRBJ2-5; V gene: TRBV5-1; clone size: NA; CDR3 protein: CASSPGQPQQETQYF; CDR3 DNA: TGCGCCAGCAGCCCAGGACAACCCCAGCAAGAGACCCAGTACTTC
D gene: NA; J gene: TRBJ2-2; V gene: TRBV7-2; clone size: NA; CDR3 protein: CASRLGRATGELFF; CDR3 DNA: TGTGCCAGCAGGTTGGGCAGGGCCACCGGGGAGCTGTTTTTT
D gene: TRBD1; J gene: TRBJ1-4; V gene: TRBV7-9; clone size: NA; CDR3 protein: CASRKGQGSEKLFF; CDR3 DNA: TGTGCCAGCAGGAAGGGACAGGGTAGTGAAAAACTGTTTTTT
D gene: TRBD1; J gene: TRBJ1-4; V gene: TRBV5-8; clone size: NA; CDR3 protein: CASSFRTGLTTNEKLFF; CDR3 DNA: TGTGCCAGCAGCTTCCGGACAGGGCTGACAACTAATGAAAAACTGTTTTTT
D gene: NA; J gene: TRBJ1-1; V gene: TRBV6-5; clone size: NA; CDR3 protein: CASSPYQLMNTEAFF; CDR3 DNA: TGTGCCAGCAGTCCCTACCAGCTCATGAACACTGAAGCTTTCTTT
D gene: NA; J gene: TRBJ2-7; V gene: TRBV5-1; clone size: NA; CDR3 protein: CASSFSSYEQYF; CDR3 DNA: TGCGCCAGCAGCTTCAGCTCCTACGAGCAGTACTTC
D gene: NA; J gene: TRBJ2-7; V gene: TRBV9; clone size: NA; CDR3 protein: CASSVRGEGKSYEQYF; CDR3 DNA: TGTGCCAGCAGCGTACGTGGAGAAGGCAAGTCCTACGAGCAGTACTTC
D gene: NA; J gene: TRBJ2-2; V gene: TRBV7-8; clone size: NA; CDR3 protein: CASRKDGISTGELFF; CDR3 DNA: TGTGCCAGCAGAAAGGACGGAATTTCCACCGGGGAGCTGTTTTTT
D gene: NA; J gene: TRBJ1-2; V gene: TRBV5-1; clone size: NA; CDR3 protein: CASSLSPTVNYGYTF; CDR3 DNA: TGCGCCAGCAGCTTGAGTCCCACAGTTAACTATGGCTACACCTTC
D gene: NA; J gene: TRBJ2-7; V gene: TRBV20-1; clone size: NA; CDR3 protein: CSAAIYEQYF; CDR3 DNA: TGCAGTGCGGCCATCTACGAGCAGTACTTC
D gene: TRBD1; J gene: TRBJ1-4; V gene: TRBV5-4; clone size: NA; CDR3 protein: CASSPGTGYNEKLFF; CDR3 DNA: TGTGCCAGCAGCCCCGGGACAGGGTACAATGAAAAACTGTTTTTT
D gene: TRBD2; J gene: TRBJ2-5; V gene: TRBV5-1; clone size: NA; CDR3 protein: CASSERRLAGQETQYF; CDR3 DNA: TGCGCCAGCAGCGAAAGAAGACTAGCGGGTCAAGAGACCCAGTACTTC
D gene: NA; J gene: TRBJ1-1; V gene: TRBV5-5; clone size: NA; CDR3 protein: CASSSPTGGFGEAFF; CDR3 DNA: TGTGCCAGCAGCTCACCGACAGGCGGATTTGGTGAAGCTTTCTTT
D gene: TRBD1; J gene: TRBJ1-1; V gene: TRBV28; clone size: NA; CDR3 protein: CASPPGQGPQWGEAFF; CDR3 DNA: TGTGCCAGCCCACCGGGACAGGGGCCCCAGTGGGGTGAAGCTTTCTTT
D gene: NA; J gene: TRBJ2-7; V gene: TRBV10-3; clone size: NA; CDR3 protein: CAISEGRTARSYEQYF; CDR3 DNA: TGTGCCATCAGTGAGGGTCGGACAGCCCGCTCCTACGAGCAGTACTTC
D gene: NA; J gene: TRBJ1-3; V gene: TRBV5-1; clone size: NA; CDR3 protein: CASSFGTPSGNTIYF; CDR3 DNA: TGCGCCAGCAGCTTCGGGACTCCCTCTGGAAACACCATATATTTT
D gene: NA; J gene: TRBJ2-1; V gene: TRBV28; clone size: NA; CDR3 protein: CASSLSGSGSYNEQFF; CDR3 DNA: TGTGCCAGCAGTTTATCCGGTAGCGGTTCCTACAATGAGCAGTTCTTC
D gene: NA; J gene: TRBJ2-3; V gene: TRBV4-1; clone size: NA; CDR3 protein: CASSQVSYLTDTQYF; CDR3 DNA: TGCGCCAGCAGCCAAGTCAGCTATCTCACAGATACGCAGTATTTT
D gene: NA; J gene: TRBJ2-1; V gene: TRBV4-2; clone size: NA; CDR3 protein: CASSQGGPQPYNEQFF; CDR3 DNA: TGTGCCAGCAGCCAAGGGGGACCGCAACCCTACAATGAGCAGTTCTTC
D gene: TRBD1; J gene: TRBJ2-7; V gene: TRBV13; clone size: once; CDR3 protein: CASRGTGGIHEQYF; CDR3 DNA: TGTGCCAGCAGGGGGACAGGGGGTATCCACGAGCAGTACTTC
D gene: TRBD2; J gene: TRBJ2-7; V gene: TRBV28; clone size: NA; CDR3 protein: CASSLTAGREQYF; CDR3 DNA: TGTGCCAGCAGTTTAACCGCCGGGAGGGAGCAGTACTTC